This T cell receptor (beta chain) was captured in a study of T cells after yellow fever vaccination (dated by TCRdb to about 2019). Study-wide context: The SMART-Seq v4 Ultra Low Input RNA kit was used to prepare libraries from fractions with low cell numbers. Two healthy male donors, one aged 18 to 30 and one aged 30 to 40 years, made up the cohort. Bulk PBMC replicates and cell subsets were isolated from blood drawn at multiple timepoints before and after both primary and secondary immunization. To follow T-cell clones before and after primary and booster YFV17D yellow fever vaccination, bulk TCR alpha and beta repertoires were sequenced over time. Overall results and qualifications from the work: Only two donors were included in the study, so the extent to which the findings can be generalized is limited. A small share of clonotypes occurred in both CD4 and CD8 compartments, likely arising from convergent recombination. Computational filtering was required because FACS-sorted repertoires could contain abundant contaminating clonotypes from the bulk population. After the booster, most of the clones that had expanded following primary vaccination were detected again (around 95% of CD4 and around nine tenths of CD8), which suggests that memory was broadly maintained. Compared with the primary T-cell response, the secondary T-cell response was weaker but faster, peaking on day 5 rather than day 15.

The listed sequencing device is Illumina NovaSeq 6000. TCR cDNA was synthesized by 5'RACE template switching, which introduced a universal primer site and unique molecular identifiers. Priming for cDNA synthesis came from both the TCR alpha and TCR beta constant segments. Library amplification involved two PCR steps, and the second step added sample barcodes and sequencing adapters. Sequencing of the libraries was done on either Illumina HiSeq 2500 (2x100 bp) or NovaSeq (2x150 bp). The paper's data handling went like this. Reads were demultiplexed and collapsed into UMI consensus sequences with MIGEC, and V(D)J alignment was performed with MiXCR. Vaccine-responding clonotypes were identified with edgeR using replicate PBMC samples, with FDR below 0.01 and a log2 fold change above 5 up to day 15 being required. CD4 or CD8 identity was assigned to each bulk clonotype according to whether the clonotype was present at higher abundance in the sequenced CD4 repertoire or the sequenced CD8 repertoire. The raw public reads went through TCRdb reprocessing: fastp at Q25, MiXCR clone calling, in-frame beta chains kept. Entries that share a CDR3 protein sequence are merged under the most common genes and DNA. The V and J calls were determined by TCRdb, not by the authors. Here the sample has about 320,000 distinct CDR3 sequences; about 4.5% occur a single time. In total, the top ten clones hold just under 20% of the sample.

The CDR3 holds 16 amino acids from the cysteine to the phenylalanine. Just CDR3 DNA is preserved here, 48 bases in frame from base 1. Ends trimmed: V by 3 bases, J by 2 bases; bases unmatched to a gene: 8. Taken from the germline V gene, the CDR1 and CDR2 loops are SGHTA and FQGNSA. The treatment or condition label here, explained by the study, means: live attenuated yellow fever vaccine strain. Two biological replicates of bulk PBMCs were collected at each blood-draw timepoint. A standard Ficoll-Paque protocol was used to isolate PBMCs from peripheral blood. TriZol was used to extract RNA from bulk PBMCs, CD4 and CD8 fractions, and dextramer-positive and dextramer-negative fractions. This clonotype was counted at least ten times. No antigen is known for it. The record has no base qualities; no much larger clone is one base away.

Specimen: PBMCs, collected 15 days after the yellow fever booster vaccination. This chain is built from TRBV7-2 and TRBJ2-3, with 7 junctional bases fitting TRBD2. The sequence came from a man aged 18 to 30 who received the YFV17D yellow fever vaccine. The nucleotide sequence reads TGTGCCAGCAGCTTTACTGGGGGGGGATACACAGATACGCAGTATTTT. This codes for CASSFTGGGYTDTQYF.